This T cell receptor beta chain is from a study of cytomegalovirus exposure and HLA in healthy donors. General study findings and limits: CMV antigen specificity of a few CMV-associated chains was confirmed in vitro. A later analysis linked 15,000 to 20,000 TCR beta sequences to HLA alleles at 0.05 false discovery rate. Among immune exposure information, only CMV serostatus was available.

The PCR ran on 60 Vbeta and 13 Jbeta primers. Sequencing was performed with immunoSEQ multiplex PCR; in TCRdb, only in-frame clones are kept and a portion is missing. This sample yields over 130,000 clones, of which approximately 72% are seen a single time; 6.5% belongs to the top ten. Each of the donors was a healthy bone marrow donor. To note about this clone: What it recognizes is unknown. At one of its ends the junction is not consistent with the germline gene, which may arise from a read error.

This receptor was taken from an older woman in good health and CMV-seronegative. The material sequenced was PBMCs.

Here the CDR3 DNA reads TGTGCCAGCAGCTTGGGGGCAGGGGCCGACCTCCAAGAAACCCAGTACTTC. Translating gives CASSLGAGADLQETQYF. The chain is built from TRBV5-8 and TRBJ2-5, with D perhaps TRBD1 (6 bases). Germline CDR1 and CDR2: SGHTS and YDEGEE. The CDR3 extends over 17 amino acids.